This is a list of T cell receptor beta chains from one sample in a study of blood T cell repertoires in COVID-19. Repertoires were generated with immunoSEQ multiplex PCR, while TCRdb's copy carries only in-frame clones and drops some. Here the sample spans fewer than 250,000 clones, 70% to 90% being singletons. The material sequenced was PBMCs or T cells enriched from blood (not recorded which). Every receptor here comes from a woman in her 40s with acute COVID-19. CDR3s include the opening cysteine and the closing phenylalanine or tryptophan. The order of the fields is J gene, V gene, CDR3 protein.

TRBJ1-2,TRBV11-1,CASSRDRVNYGYTF
TRBJ2-5,TRBV6-5,CASSLVGVETQYF
TRBJ1-6,TRBV28,CASSLFVQTDSPLHF
TRBJ1-1,TRBV7-3,CASSLNTDTEAFF
TRBJ2-7,TRBV24-1,CATSDQGTSGTYEQYF
TRBJ1-2,TRBV7-9,CASRQFGDRGYGYTF
TRBJ1-2,TRBV28,CASRPGDPRFGYTF
TRBJ2-6,TRBV28,CASSLVRGSGANVLTF
TRBJ1-2,TRBV6-5,CASRRQGQDGYTF
TRBJ1-2,TRBV7-3,CASSTRTGDGYTF
TRBJ2-5,TRBV28,CASRRAGGDWETQYF
TRBJ2-7,TRBV20-1,CSASIGRDLLFEQYF
TRBJ1-4,TRBV6-5,CASSPGGGWEKLFF
TRBJ2-2,TRBV11-2,CASSLASVVTGELFF
TRBJ1-2,TRBV7-3,CASSFIGGSYGYTF
TRBJ2-2,TRBV6-6,CASSSSGGRTGELFF
TRBJ2-7,TRBV27,CASSPTGMRYEQYF
TRBJ1-1,TRBV7-2,CASSSQGPPLNTEAFF
TRBJ2-7,TRBV19,CASSRRGSYEQYF
TRBJ2-3,TRBV11-2,CASSLRGLATSTDTQYF
TRBJ2-1,TRBV19,CASTRQGNYNEQFF
TRBJ1-6,TRBV2,CASRFPTGGSPLHF
TRBJ2-1,TRBV6-5,CASSYSTVGAGNEQFF
TRBJ2-7,TRBV12-3/TRBV12-4,CASRQGYEQYF
TRBJ2-1,TRBV19,CASSILTGQGYNEQFF
TRBJ2-1,TRBV7-3,CASSLELAGENEQFF
TRBJ1-5,TRBV28,CASSLIGDSNQPQHF
TRBJ2-1,TRBV6-5,CASLDSLYRNEQFF
TRBJ1-4,TRBV5-5,CASSLSSTEKLFF
TRBJ2-1,TRBV28,CASSWMDREIMGQFF
TRBJ2-3,TRBV2,CASRKGADKASTDTQYF
TRBJ2-1,TRBV25-1,CASRKGGVGNEQFF
TRBJ1-4,TRBV9,CASSPQGDEKLFF